This entry features one T cell receptor beta chain sequence. No antigen is known for it. The record originates from a study of glioma-infiltrating T cells after dendritic cell vaccination. Study in general: Three intradermal dendritic cell vaccine injections were given every two weeks.

Time point specified: after dendritic cell vaccination, including at tumor progression/relapse. Findings and limits, study-wide: Only a small number of patients had complete blood and tumor samples.

CDR3 length equals 13 residues. Trimming shortened V by 0 bases and J by 5 bases, and 7 bases separated the two germline ends. Germline-derived CDR1 and CDR2 are ENHRY and SYGVKD. The data were produced by immunoSEQ multiplex PCR, yet TCRdb's version contains in-frame clones alone and is incomplete. The top ten clones hold 6% to 7.5% of a sample with roughly 100,000 clones, 80% to 85% of them seen once. The chain recombines TRBV10-3 with TRBJ2-5; D not resolved. This specimen was blood, taken after dendritic cell vaccination. The source is a human donor with glioblastoma. CDR3 protein: CAISESTRETQYF. The CDR3 bases are TGTGCCATCAGTGAGTCGACTCGGGAGACCCAGTACTTC.